This T cell receptor beta chain was profiled in a study of Ad26.COV2.S vaccination and SARS-CoV-2 variants. Study-level points and caveats: The breadth of spike-specific CD8+ and CD4+ T cell responses after vaccination was reportedly substantial.

The germline CDR1 and CDR2 sequences are GTSNPN and SVGIG (reference sequence). V was cut by 2 bases and J by 2 bases, with 17 bases left in between. The CDR3 sequence is 16 residues long. As to this clone: Its antigen remains unidentified.

Treatment indicated: approximately 18 received Ad26.COV2.S at low or high dose, single or two shots; about 5 received placebo; per-sample allocation not given. Collection of the samples took place on day 63 after the first injection of vaccine or placebo. The shot given was an Ad26 vector that makes Wuhan-strain SARS-CoV-2 spike. Generated by immunoSEQ multiplex PCR, the TCRdb table keeps only in-frame clones and is missing some. The data contain over 400,000 clones, roughly 90% of them singletons. The sequencing used peripheral blood, collected in a trial of Ad26.COV2.S vaccine versus placebo. This clonotype was sampled from a person aged 18-60 years who received the Ad26.COV2.S COVID-19 vaccine or a placebo. The chain carries TRBV30 and TRBJ2-3, with no clear D. CDR3 amino acids: CAWSLLGFLNTDTQYF. The CDR3 DNA reads TGTGCCTGGAGTCTTTTGGGGTTCCTCAACACAGATACGCAGTATTTT.